The clone carrying this TCR beta chain is a singleton in its sample. The source of the sample is a study of blood T cell repertoires in COVID-19. Study-level information: The samples span acute and convalescent COVID-19 from the United States, Italy and Spain. The cDNA or gDNA used as material had been derived from T cells, B-cell-depleted T cells, or PBMCs.

Study processing details: It was from reference gene primer amplification that nucleated cell counts were estimated. Generated by immunoSEQ multiplex PCR, the TCRdb table keeps only in-frame clones and is missing some. That table gives V, J and clone size, and the DNA gave D and trimming. The sample has more than 85,000 clones, about nine tenths seen once. The V segment lost 5 bases and the J segment 7 bases; nucleotides outside the gene matches: 11. The CDR3 runs 15 residues. CDR1 and CDR2 from the germline V gene are SGHTA and FQGNSA. The chain uses TRBV7-2 and TRBJ1-2, with 9 bases identical to TRBD1. Sequenced input: peripheral blood. This receptor was taken from a human donor in a cohort sampled during active COVID-19. In nucleotides, the CDR3 is TGTGCCAGCAGCACTACAGGGGGCCGACTCCTTGGCTACACCTTC. The encoded protein is CASSTTGGRLLGYTF.